This T cell receptor beta chain was documented in a study of blood T cell repertoires in COVID-19. Across the whole study: Samples representing acute and convalescent COVID-19 were sourced from the United States, Italy and Spain. T cells, B-cell-depleted T cells, or PBMCs supplied cDNA or gDNA.

Clones were sequenced by immunoSEQ multiplex PCR, and TCRdb holds only the in-frame ones, with some missing. The table lists under 200,000 clones, roughly 84% of them singletons. In germline, CDR1 is SGHTA, CDR2 FQGNSA. The CDR3 covers 15 residues. V dropped 4 bases and J dropped 6; count of bases not matched to a gene: 6. The cohort comprised adults aged 18 to 89 years residing in 20 to 30 US areas. This clonotype originated in a woman in her thirties who had been exposed to COVID-19. This rearrangement joins TRBV7-2 to TRBJ2-1, with 10 bases matching TRBD2. What was sequenced was PBMCs or T cells enriched from blood (not recorded which). CDR3 protein: CASSSSGGVVNEQFF. CDR3 DNA sequence: TGTGCCAGCAGCTCAAGCGGGGGGGTAGTCAATGAGCAGTTCTTC. The complete variable domain, with remaining parts taken from reference TRBV7-2 and TRBJ2-1, reads GAGVSQSPSNKVTEKGKDVELRCDPISGHTALYWYRQSLGQGLEFLIYFQGNSAPDKSGLPSDRFSAERTGGSVSTLTIQRTQQEDSAVYLCASSSSGGVVNEQFFGPGTRLTVL.